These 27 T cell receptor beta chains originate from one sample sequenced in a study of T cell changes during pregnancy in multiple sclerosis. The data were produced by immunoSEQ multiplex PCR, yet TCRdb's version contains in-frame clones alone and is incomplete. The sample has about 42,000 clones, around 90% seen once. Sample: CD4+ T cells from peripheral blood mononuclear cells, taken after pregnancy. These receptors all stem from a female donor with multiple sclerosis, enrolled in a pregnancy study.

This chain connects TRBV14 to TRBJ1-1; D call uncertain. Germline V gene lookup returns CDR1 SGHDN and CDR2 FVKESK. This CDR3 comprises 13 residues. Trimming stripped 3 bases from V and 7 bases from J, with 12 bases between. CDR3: CASSQLYRGEAFF. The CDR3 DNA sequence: TGTGCCAGCAGCCAGTTGTATAGAGGTGAAGCTTTCTTT.

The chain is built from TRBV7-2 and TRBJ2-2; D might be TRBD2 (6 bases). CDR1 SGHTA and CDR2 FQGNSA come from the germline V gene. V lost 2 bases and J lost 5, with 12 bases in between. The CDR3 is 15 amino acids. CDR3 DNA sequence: TGTGCCAGCAGCTTAACGGGGGATGGGACCGGGGAGCTGTTTTTT. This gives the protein CASSLTGDGTGELFF.

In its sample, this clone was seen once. CDR3 residues: CASSFRTSLNEQFF. CDR3 sequence (DNA): TGTGCCAGCAGCTTCCGGACTAGCCTCAATGAGCAGTTCTTC. The V and J genes are TRBV7-2 and TRBJ2-1; 8 bases line up with TRBD2. Per germline, CDR1 SGHTA and CDR2 FQGNSA. V was pared by 3 bases and J by 6 bases, with 4 bases of the junction left unmatched. The length of the CDR3 is 14 residues.

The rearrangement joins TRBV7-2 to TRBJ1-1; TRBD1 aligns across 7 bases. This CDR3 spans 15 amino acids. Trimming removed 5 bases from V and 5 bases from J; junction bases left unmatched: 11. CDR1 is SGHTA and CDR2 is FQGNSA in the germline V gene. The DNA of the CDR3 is TGTGCCAGCAGCCCAAACTGGGACAGCCCAACTGAAGCTTTCTTT. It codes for CASSPNWDSPTEAFF.

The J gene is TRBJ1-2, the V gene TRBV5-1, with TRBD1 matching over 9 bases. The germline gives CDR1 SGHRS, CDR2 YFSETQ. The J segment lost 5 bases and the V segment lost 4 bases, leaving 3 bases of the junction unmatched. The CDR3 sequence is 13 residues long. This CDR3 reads CASSEDRGYGYTF. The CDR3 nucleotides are TGCGCCAGCAGCGAGGACAGGGGTTATGGCTACACCTTC.

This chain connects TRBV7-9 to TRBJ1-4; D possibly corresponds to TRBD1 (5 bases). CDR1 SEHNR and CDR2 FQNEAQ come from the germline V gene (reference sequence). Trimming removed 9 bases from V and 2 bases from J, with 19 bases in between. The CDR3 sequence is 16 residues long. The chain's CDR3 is CASSPREKATNEKLFF. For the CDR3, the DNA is TGTGCCAGTTCTCCCAGGGAAAAGGCGACTAATGAAAAACTGTTTTTT. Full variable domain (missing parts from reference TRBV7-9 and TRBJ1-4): DTGVSQNPRHKITKRGQNVTFRCDPISEHNRLYWYRQTLGQGPEFLTYFQNEAQLEKSRLLSDRFSAERPKGSFSTLEIQRTEQGDSAMYLCASSPREKATNEKLFFGSGTQLSVL.

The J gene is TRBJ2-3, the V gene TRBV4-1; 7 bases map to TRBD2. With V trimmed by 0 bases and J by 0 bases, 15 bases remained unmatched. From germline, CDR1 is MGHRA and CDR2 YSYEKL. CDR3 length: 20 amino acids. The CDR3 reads CASSQDNIKTTSESTDTQYF. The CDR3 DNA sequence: TGCGCCAGCAGCCAAGATAATATCAAAACTACTAGCGAAAGCACAGATACGCAGTATTTT.

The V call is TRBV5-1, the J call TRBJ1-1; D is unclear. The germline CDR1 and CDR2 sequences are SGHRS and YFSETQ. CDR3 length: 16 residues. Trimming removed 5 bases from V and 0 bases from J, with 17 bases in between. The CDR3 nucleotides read TGCGCCAGCAGACTTGGAATCGGGAACATGAACACTGAAGCTTTCTTT. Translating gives CASRLGIGNMNTEAFF. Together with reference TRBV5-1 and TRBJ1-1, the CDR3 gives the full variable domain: KAGVTQTPRYLIKTRGQQVTLSCSPISGHRSVSWYQQTPGQGLQFLFEYFSETQRNKGNFPGRFSGRQFSNSRSEMNVSTLELGDSALYLCASRLGIGNMNTEAFFGQGTRLTVV.

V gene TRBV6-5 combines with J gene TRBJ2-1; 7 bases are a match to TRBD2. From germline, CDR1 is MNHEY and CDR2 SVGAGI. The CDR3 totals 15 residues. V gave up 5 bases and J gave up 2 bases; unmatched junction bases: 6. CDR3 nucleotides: TGTGCCAGCAGTCCCGGACTAGGCACCTACAATGAGCAGTTCTTC. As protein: CASSPGLGTYNEQFF.

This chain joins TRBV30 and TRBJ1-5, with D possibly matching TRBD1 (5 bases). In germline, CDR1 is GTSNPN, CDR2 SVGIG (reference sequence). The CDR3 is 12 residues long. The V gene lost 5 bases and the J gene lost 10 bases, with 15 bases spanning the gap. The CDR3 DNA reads TGTGCCTGGGGAGGGCCGGGGGGACCCCAGCATTTT. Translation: CAWGGPGGPQHF.

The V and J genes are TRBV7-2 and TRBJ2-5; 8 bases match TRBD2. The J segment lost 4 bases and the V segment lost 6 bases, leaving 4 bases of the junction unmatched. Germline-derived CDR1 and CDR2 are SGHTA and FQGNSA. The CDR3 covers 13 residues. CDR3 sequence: CASRRGGGETQYF. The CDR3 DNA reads TGTGCCAGCAGACGGGGGGGTGGAGAGACCCAGTACTTC.

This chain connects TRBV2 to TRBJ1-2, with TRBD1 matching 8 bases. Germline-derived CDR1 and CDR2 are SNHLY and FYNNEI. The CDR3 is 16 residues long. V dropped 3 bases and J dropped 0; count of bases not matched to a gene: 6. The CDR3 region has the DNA TGTGCCAGCAGTGAGGGACAGGCCCTAGCTAACTATGGCTACACCTTC. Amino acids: CASSEGQALANYGYTF.

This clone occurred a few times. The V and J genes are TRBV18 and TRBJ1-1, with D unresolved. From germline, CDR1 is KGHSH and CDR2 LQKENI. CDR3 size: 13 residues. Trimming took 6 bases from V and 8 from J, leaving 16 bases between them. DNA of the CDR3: TGTGCCAGCTCCTCTGAAATTGGGAGGGAAGCTTTCTTT. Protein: CASSSEIGREAFF.

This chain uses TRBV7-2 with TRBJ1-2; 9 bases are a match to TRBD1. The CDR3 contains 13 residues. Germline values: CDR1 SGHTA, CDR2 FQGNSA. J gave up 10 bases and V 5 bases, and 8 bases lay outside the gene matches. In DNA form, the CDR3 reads TGTGCCAGCAGCCGTGGTCGACAGGGGGACTACACCTTC. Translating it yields CASSRGRQGDYTF.

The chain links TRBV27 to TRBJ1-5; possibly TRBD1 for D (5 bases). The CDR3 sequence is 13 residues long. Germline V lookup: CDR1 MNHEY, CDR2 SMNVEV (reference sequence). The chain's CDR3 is CAPGRGSSQPQHF. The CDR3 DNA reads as TGTGCTCCGGGGAGGGGATCATCTCAGCCCCAGCATTTT.

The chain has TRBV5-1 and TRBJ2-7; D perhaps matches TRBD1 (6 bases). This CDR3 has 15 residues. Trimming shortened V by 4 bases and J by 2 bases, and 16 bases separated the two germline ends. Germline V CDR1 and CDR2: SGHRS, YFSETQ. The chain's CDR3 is CASSPDRIGTYEQYF. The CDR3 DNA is TGCGCCAGCAGCCCCGACAGGATTGGGACCTACGAGCAGTACTTC.

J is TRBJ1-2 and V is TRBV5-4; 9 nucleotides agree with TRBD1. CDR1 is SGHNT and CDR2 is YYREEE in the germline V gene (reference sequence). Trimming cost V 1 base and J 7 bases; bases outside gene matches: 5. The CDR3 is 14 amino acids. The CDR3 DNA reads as TGTGCCAGCAGCTTGAAGGGACAGGGAAGTGGCTACACCTTC. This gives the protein CASSLKGQGSGYTF.

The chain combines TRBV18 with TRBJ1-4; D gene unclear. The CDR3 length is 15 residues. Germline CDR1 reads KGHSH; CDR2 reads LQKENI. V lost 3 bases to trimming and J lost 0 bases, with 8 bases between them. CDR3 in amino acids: CASSPGPATNEKLFF. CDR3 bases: TGTGCCAGCTCACCTGGGCCAGCAACTAATGAAAAACTGTTTTTT.

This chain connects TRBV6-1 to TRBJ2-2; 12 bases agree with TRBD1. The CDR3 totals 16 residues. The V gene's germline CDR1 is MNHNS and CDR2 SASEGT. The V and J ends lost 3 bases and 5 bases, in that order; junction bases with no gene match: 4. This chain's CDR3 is CASSDPGQGATGELFF. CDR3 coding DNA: TGTGCCAGCAGTGACCCGGGACAGGGGGCGACCGGGGAGCTGTTTTTT.

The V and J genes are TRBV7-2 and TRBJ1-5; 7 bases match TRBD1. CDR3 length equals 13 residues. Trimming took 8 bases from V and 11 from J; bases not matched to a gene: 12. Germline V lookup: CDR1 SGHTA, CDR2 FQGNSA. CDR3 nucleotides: TGTGCCAGCTCCCGTACAGGGGCCGAAGCCCAGCATTTT. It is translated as CASSRTGAEAQHF.

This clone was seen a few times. CDR3 sequence: CASGSSYNSPLHF. The CDR3, as DNA: TGTGCCAGCGGGAGCTCCTATAATTCACCCCTCCACTTT. The chain links TRBV6-5 to TRBJ1-6; no clear D. The CDR3 totals 13 residues. The germline V gene has CDR1 MNHEY and CDR2 SVGAGI. The V and J ends lost 8 bases and 0 bases respectively, with 5 bases between them.

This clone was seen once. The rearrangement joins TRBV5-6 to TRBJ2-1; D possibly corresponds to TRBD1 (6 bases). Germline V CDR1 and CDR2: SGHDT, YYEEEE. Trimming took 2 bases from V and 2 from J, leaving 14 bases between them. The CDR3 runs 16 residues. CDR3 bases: TGTGCCAGCAGCTTAGGGGGTCGATGGGCCTACAATGAGCAGTTCTTC. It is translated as CASSLGGRWAYNEQFF.

CDR3 region: CSVVAGAGGNIQYF. In DNA, the CDR3 is TGCAGCGTTGTGGCAGGGGCGGGTGGAAACATTCAGTACTTC. The chain links TRBV29-1 to TRBJ2-4, with D maybe TRBD1 (6 bases). Germline CDR1 is SQVTM and CDR2 is ANQGSEA. The V and J ends lost 4 bases and 6 bases respectively, with 16 bases between them. This CDR3 has 14 residues.

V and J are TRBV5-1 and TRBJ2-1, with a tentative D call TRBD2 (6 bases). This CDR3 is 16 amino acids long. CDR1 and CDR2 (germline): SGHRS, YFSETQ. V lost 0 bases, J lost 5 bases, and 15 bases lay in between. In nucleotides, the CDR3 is TGCGCCAGCAGCTTGGAAGTGGGGAGGCACGACAATGAGCAGTTCTTC. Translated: CASSLEVGRHDNEQFF.

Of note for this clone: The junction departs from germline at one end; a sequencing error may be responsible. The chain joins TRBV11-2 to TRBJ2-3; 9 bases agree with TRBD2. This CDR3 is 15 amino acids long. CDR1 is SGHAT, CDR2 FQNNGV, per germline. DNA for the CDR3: TGTGCCAGCAGCCCTCCCGGGACTAGCAGAGATACGCAGTATTTT. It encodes CASSPPGTSRDTQYF.

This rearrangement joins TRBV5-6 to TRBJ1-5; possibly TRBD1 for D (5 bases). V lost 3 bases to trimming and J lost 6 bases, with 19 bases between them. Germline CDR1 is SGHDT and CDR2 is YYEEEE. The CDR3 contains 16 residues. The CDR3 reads CASSSPGEGNGQPQHF. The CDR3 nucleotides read TGTGCCAGCAGCTCTCCCGGGGAGGGGAACGGTCAGCCCCAGCATTTT. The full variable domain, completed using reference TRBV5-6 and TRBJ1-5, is DAGVTQSPTHLIKTRGQQVTLRCSPKSGHDTVSWYQQALGQGPQFIFQYYEEEERQRGNFPDRFSGHQFPNYSSELNVNALLLGDSALYLCASSSPGEGNGQPQHFGDGTRLSIL.

CDR3 sequence reads: CASSLGLAGGSEQFF. DNA of the CDR3: TGCGCCAGCAGCTTGGGCCTAGCGGGGGGGAGTGAGCAGTTCTTC. J is TRBJ2-1 and V is TRBV5-1; 12 bases match TRBD2. This CDR3 spans 15 amino acids. Trimming at V came to 0 bases and at J to 9 bases, leaving 4 bases not matched to a gene. Germline-derived CDR1 and CDR2 are SGHRS and YFSETQ.